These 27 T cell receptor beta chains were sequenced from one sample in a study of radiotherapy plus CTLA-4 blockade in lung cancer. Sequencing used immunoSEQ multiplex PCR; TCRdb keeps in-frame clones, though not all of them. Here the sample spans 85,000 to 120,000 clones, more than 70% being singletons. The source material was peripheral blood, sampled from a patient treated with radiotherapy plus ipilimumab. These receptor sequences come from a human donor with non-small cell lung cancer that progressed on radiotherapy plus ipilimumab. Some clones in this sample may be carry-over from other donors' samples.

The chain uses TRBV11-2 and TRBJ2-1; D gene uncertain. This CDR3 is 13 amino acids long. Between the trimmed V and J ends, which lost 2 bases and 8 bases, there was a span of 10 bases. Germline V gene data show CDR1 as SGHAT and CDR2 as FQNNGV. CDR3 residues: CASSLTPWDEQFF. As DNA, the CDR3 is TGTGCCAGCAGCTTAACTCCCTGGGATGAGCAGTTCTTC.

The CDR3 DNA is TGTGCCAGCAGCTACGATTGGGGCACTGAAGCTTTCTTT. Residues: CASSYDWGTEAFF. The gene calls are TRBV11-2 and TRBJ1-1; D gene unclear. The ends were cut back, 4 bases at V and 4 bases at J, with 10 bases in the middle. This CDR3 is built from 13 residues. CDR1 SGHAT and CDR2 FQNNGV come from the germline V gene.

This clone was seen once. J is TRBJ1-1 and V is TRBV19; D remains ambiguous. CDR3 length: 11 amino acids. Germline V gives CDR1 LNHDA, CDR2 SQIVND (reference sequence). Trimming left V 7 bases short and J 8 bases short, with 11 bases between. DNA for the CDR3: TGTGCCAGTACCCATGTGGGGGAAGCTTTCTTT. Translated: CASTHVGEAFF. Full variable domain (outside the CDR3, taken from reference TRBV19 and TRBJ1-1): DGGITQSPKYLFRKEGQNVTLSCEQNLNHDAMYWYRQDPGQGLRLIYYSQIVNDFQKGDIAEGYSVSREKKESFPLTVTSAQKNPTAFYLCASTHVGEAFFGQGTRLTVV.

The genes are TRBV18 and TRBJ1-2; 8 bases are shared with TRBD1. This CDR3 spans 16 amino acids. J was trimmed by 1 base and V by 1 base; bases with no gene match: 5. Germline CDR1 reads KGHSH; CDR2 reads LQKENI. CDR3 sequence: CASSPLGTGDNYGYTF. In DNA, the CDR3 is TGTGCCAGCTCACCACTTGGGACAGGCGATAACTATGGCTACACCTTC.

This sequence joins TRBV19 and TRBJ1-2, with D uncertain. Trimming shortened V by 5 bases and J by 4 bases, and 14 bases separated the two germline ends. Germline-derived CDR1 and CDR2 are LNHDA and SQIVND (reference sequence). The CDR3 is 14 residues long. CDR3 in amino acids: CASSVARNSYGYTF. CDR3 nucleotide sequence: TGTGCCAGTAGTGTTGCCAGAAATTCCTATGGCTACACCTTC.

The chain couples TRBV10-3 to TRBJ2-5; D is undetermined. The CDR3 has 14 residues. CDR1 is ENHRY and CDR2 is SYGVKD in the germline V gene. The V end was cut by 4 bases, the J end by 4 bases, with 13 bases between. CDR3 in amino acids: CAISGAPHPETQYF. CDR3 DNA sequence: TGTGCCATCAGTGGGGCCCCGCACCCAGAGACCCAGTACTTC.

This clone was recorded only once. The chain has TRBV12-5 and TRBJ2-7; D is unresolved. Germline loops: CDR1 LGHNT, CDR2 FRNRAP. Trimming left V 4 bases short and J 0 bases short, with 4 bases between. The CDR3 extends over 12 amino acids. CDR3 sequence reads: CASGWDSYEQYF. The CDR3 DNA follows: TGTGCTAGTGGTTGGGACTCCTACGAGCAGTACTTC.

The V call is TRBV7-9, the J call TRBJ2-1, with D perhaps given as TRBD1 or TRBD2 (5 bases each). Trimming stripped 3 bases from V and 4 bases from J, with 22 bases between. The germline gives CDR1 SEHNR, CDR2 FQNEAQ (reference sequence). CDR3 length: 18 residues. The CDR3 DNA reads TGTGCCAGCAGCTTCTCCCGGGGCGGGCAGCGCTTTTACAATGAGCAGTTCTTC. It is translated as CASSFSRGGQRFYNEQFF.

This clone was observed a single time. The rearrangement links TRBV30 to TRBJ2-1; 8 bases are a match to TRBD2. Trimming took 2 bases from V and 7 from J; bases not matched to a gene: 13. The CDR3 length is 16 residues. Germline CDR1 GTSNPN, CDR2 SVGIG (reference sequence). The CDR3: CAWSRERGGSGNEQFF. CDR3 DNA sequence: TGTGCCTGGAGTAGGGAGCGCGGGGGGTCGGGGAATGAGCAGTTCTTC.

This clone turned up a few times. CDR3 bases: TGTGCCAGCAGCGACACTAGCGGGGGCCCTCAAAATGAGCAGTTCTTC. This codes for CASSDTSGGPQNEQFF. V usage is TRBV7-3 and J usage is TRBJ2-1, with 11 bases lining up with TRBD2. Germline V gene sequence: CDR1 SGHTA, CDR2 FQGTGA. The V gene end was trimmed by 5 bases and the J gene end by 7 bases; junction bases not matched to a gene: 10. The CDR3 runs to 16 residues.

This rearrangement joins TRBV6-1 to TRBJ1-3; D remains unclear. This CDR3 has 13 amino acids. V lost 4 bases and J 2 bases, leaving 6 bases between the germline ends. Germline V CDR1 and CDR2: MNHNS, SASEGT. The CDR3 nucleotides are TGTGCCAGCAGTGTACACACTGGAAACACCATATATTTT. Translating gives CASSVHTGNTIYF.

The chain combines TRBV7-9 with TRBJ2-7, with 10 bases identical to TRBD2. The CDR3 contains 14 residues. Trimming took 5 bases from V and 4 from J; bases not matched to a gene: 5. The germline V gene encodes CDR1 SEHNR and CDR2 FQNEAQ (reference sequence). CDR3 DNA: TGTGCCAGCAGCCAAGGGACTAGCGTTTACGAGCAGTACTTC. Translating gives CASSQGTSVYEQYF.

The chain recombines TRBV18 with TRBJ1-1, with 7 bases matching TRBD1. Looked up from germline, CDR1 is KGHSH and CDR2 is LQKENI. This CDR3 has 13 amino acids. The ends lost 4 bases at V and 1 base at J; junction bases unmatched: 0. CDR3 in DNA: TGTGCCAGCTCACAGGGGGCGAACACTGAAGCTTTCTTT. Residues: CASSQGANTEAFF.

The chain's CDR3 is CASSPPGQINQPQHF. Written as DNA, the CDR3 is TGTGCCAGCTCACCACCGGGGCAGATCAATCAGCCCCAGCATTTT. The chain couples TRBV18 to TRBJ1-5; D possibly corresponds to TRBD1 (5 bases). Per germline, CDR1 KGHSH and CDR2 LQKENI. This CDR3 region has 15 residues. V was cut by 0 bases and J by 3 bases, with 9 bases left in between.

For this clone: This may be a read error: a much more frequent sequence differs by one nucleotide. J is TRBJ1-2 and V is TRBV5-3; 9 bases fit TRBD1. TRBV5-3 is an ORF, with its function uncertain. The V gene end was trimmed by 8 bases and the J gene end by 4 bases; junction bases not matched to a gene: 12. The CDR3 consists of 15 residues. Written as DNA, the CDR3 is TGTGCCAGCAGCCAAGTAACAGGGGGCAGCTATGGCTACACCTTC. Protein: CASSQVTGGSYGYTF.

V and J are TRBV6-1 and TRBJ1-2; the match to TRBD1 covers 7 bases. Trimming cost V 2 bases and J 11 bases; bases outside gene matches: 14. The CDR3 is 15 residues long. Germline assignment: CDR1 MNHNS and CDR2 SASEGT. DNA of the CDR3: TGTGCCAGCAGTGAACTATGGGACAGCTGGTTTAAGTACACCTTC. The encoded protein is CASSELWDSWFKYTF.

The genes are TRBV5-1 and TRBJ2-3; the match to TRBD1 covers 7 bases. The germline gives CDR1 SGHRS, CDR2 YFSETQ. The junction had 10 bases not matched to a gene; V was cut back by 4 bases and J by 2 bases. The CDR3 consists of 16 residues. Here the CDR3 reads CASSPKGQEDTDTQYF. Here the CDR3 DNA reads TGCGCCAGCAGCCCGAAAGGACAGGAAGACACAGATACGCAGTATTTT.

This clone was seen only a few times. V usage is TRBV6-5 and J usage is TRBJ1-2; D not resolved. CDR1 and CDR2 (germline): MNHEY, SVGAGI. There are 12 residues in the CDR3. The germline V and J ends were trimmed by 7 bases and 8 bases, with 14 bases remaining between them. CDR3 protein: CASTSFGYGYTF. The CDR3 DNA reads TGTGCCAGCACTTCCTTCGGGTACGGCTACACCTTC.

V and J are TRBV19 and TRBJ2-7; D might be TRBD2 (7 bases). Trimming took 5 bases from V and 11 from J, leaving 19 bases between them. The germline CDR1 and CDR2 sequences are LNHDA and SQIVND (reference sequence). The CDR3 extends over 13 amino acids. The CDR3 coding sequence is TGTGCCAGTAGTCTCGGAACAACAGGGAGGGAGTACTTC. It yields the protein CASSLGTTGREYF.

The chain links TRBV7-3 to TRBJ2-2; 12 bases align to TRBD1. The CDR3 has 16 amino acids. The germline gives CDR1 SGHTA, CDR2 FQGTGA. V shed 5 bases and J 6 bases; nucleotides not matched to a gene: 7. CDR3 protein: CASSPMGTGGPGELFF. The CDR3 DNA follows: TGTGCCAGCAGCCCAATGGGGACAGGGGGCCCCGGGGAGCTGTTTTTT.

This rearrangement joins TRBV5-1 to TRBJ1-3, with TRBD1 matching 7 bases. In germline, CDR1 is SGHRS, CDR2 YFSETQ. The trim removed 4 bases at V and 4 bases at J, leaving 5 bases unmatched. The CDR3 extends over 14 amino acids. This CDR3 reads CASSQTGAGNTIYF. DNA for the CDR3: TGCGCCAGCAGCCAAACAGGGGCAGGAAACACCATATATTTT.

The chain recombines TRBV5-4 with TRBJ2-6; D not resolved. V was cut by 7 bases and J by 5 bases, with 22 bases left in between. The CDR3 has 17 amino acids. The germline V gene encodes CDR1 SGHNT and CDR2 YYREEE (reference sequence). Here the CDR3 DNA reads TGTGCCAGCGCCAGAAATACCAGACAAAGTCGGGCCAACGTCCTGACTTTC. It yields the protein CASARNTRQSRANVLTF.

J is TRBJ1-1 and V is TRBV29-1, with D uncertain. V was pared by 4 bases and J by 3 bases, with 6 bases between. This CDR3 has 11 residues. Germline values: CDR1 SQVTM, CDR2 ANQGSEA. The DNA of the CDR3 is TGCAGCGTTGCGGGATACACTGAAGCTTTCTTT. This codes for CSVAGYTEAFF.

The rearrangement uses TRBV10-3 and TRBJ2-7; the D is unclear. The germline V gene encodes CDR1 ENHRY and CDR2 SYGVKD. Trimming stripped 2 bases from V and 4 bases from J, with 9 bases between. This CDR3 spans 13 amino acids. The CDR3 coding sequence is TGTGCCATCAGTGAGCCCAGGTCTTACGAGCAGTACTTC. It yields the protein CAISEPRSYEQYF.

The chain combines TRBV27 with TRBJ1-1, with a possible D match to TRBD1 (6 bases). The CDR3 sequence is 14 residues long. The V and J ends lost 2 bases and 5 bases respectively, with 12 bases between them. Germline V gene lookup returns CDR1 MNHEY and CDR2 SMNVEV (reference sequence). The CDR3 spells CASSLNREGTEAFF. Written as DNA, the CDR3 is TGTGCCAGCAGTTTAAACAGGGAGGGGACTGAAGCTTTCTTT.

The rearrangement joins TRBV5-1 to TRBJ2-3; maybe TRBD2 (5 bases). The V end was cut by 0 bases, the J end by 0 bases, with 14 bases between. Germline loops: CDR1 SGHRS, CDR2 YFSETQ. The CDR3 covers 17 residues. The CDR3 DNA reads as TGCGCCAGCAGCTTGGTTTTCCGGGGAACTAGCACAGATACGCAGTATTTT. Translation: CASSLVFRGTSTDTQYF.

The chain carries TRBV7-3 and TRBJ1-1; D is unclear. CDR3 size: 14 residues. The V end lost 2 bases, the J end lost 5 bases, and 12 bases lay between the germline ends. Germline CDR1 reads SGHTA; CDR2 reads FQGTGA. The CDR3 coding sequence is TGTGCCAGCAGCTTACAGGCCCTGGGGACTGAAGCTTTCTTT. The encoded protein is CASSLQALGTEAFF.